This section outlines one T cell receptor (beta chain) sequence together with its context. Antigen specificity is unknown. This CDR3 is 18 amino acids long. CDR1 MNHEY and CDR2 SMNVEV come from the germline V gene (reference sequence). This entry belongs to a study of OX40 agonist ivuxolimab in advanced cancers. Whole-study results and caveats: Circulating CD4+ and CD8+ T cells showed clonal expansion by week 6 at 0.1 to 3.0 mg/kg.

Repertoires were generated with immunoSEQ multiplex PCR, while TCRdb's copy carries only in-frame clones and drops some. The sample records 70,000 to 100,000 clones, about nine tenths being singletons. This clonotype was sampled from an adult with an advanced solid tumor such as melanoma, head and neck, liver or kidney cancer. The sequencing used CD4+ or CD8+ T cells sorted from blood, collected in a trial of the OX40 agonist ivuxolimab. The rearrangement links TRBV27 to TRBJ2-1; 14 nucleotides match TRBD2. The CDR3 spells CSSGTSGRGSATNNEQFF. In DNA form, the CDR3 reads TGTTCGTCCGGGACTAGCGGGAGAGGGTCTGCTACGAACAATGAGCAGTTCTTC.